One sample yielded the 17 T cell receptor beta chains listed below, sequenced in a study of beta chain features in type 1 diabetes (dated by TCRdb to about 2018). The receptor library was made with the immunoSEQ multiplex PCR assay. The entire isolated RNA was reverse transcribed using the High Capacity cDNA Reverse Transcription Kit, and thus expressed TCRB transcripts were sequenced. TCRdb holds this immuneACCESS table with in-frame rearrangements only. Some clones are missing; in checked studies, unresolved V genes explain under half, and the rest has no known cause. The sample table holds roughly 610,000 clones, of which about 16% were seen once. The ten largest clonotypes hold around 0.095% of the sample. Sequencing was performed on naive CD4+ T cells from blood. What this sample's cell subset or site label stands for: true naive CD4+ T cells. These receptors were obtained from a man younger than 30 in good health.

The rearrangement uses TRBV7-3 and TRBJ2-1; 9 nucleotides align to TRBD1. Germline-derived CDR1 and CDR2 are SGHTA and FQGTGA. There are 15 residues in the CDR3. J was trimmed by 2 bases and V by 5 bases; bases with no gene match: 4. CDR3 nucleotide sequence: TGTGCCAGCAGCGCACGACAGGGGGCCTACAATGAGCAGTTCTTC. It is translated as CASSARQGAYNEQFF. Variable domain in full (rest from reference TRBV7-3 and TRBJ2-1): GAGVSQTPSNKVTEKGKYVELRCDPISGHTALYWYRQSLGQGPEFLIYFQGTGAADDSGLPNDRFFAVRPEGSVSTLKIQRTERGDSAVYLCASSARQGAYNEQFFGPGTRLTVL.

This clone appeared a few times. This CDR3 is CASSSSPNTEAFF. The CDR3 region has the DNA TGTGCCAGCAGCTCGTCCCCAAACACTGAAGCTTTCTTT. V gene TRBV5-4 combines with J gene TRBJ1-1, with unresolved D. The V end was cut by 3 bases, the J end by 2 bases, with 8 bases between. The CDR3 extends over 13 amino acids. Germline V gene data show CDR1 as SGHNT and CDR2 as YYREEE (reference sequence).

This chain uses TRBV18 with TRBJ2-5; TRBD1 might be the D (6 bases). V was clipped by 3 bases and J by 5 bases, with 16 bases between them. CDR3 length equals 15 residues. The germline CDR1 and CDR2 sequences are KGHSH and LQKENI. CDR3 protein: CASSPLQGSLETQYF. CDR3 in DNA: TGTGCCAGCTCACCGTTACAGGGCTCGTTGGAGACCCAGTACTTC.

This clone was counted between two and nine times. The chain has TRBV11-2 and TRBJ2-3; 10 nucleotides align to TRBD2. Per germline, CDR1 SGHAT and CDR2 FQNNGV. The CDR3 has 17 amino acids. The junction had 6 bases not matched to a gene; V was cut back by 1 base and J by 2 bases. The CDR3 spells CASSLGLTSGFTDTQYF. The CDR3 DNA reads as TGTGCCAGCAGCTTAGGTTTGACTAGCGGGTTCACAGATACGCAGTATTTT.

The table lists this clone with a few counts. This sequence joins TRBV29-1 and TRBJ2-7; 10 bases fit TRBD1. CDR3 length: 16 residues. Trimming at V came to 7 bases and at J to 3 bases, leaving 15 bases not matched to a gene. Germline V gives CDR1 SQVTM, CDR2 ANQGSEA. The CDR3 DNA reads as TGCAGCGCCGGGACAGGGGTCCTTAGCGGCCGCTACGAGCAGTACTTC. This codes for CSAGTGVLSGRYEQYF.

In this sample, this clone turned up a few times. The CDR3 protein is CASSLERTGTTEAFF. CDR3 nucleotide sequence: TGTGCCAGCAGCTTAGAACGGACAGGGACCACTGAAGCTTTCTTT. The V call is TRBV7-2, the J call TRBJ1-1; 8 bases fit TRBD1. V lost 1 base and J lost 4; bases outside the gene matches: 5. Per the germline V gene, CDR1 is SGHTA and CDR2 is FQGNSA. This CDR3 region has 15 residues.

The genes are TRBV5-4 and TRBJ1-2, with 10 positions matching TRBD1. V lost 3 bases to trimming and J lost 6 bases; unmatched junction nucleotides: 5. Per germline, CDR1 SGHNT and CDR2 YYREEE (reference sequence). This CDR3 region has 14 residues. The DNA for the CDR3 is TGTGCCAGCAGCTACCGGGACAGGGGACATGGCTACACCTTC. Encoded protein: CASSYRDRGHGYTF.

The chain combines TRBV2 with TRBJ2-1, with D perhaps matching TRBD1 (5 bases). V was cut by 6 bases and J by 10 bases, with 10 bases left in between. Germline assignment: CDR1 SNHLY and CDR2 FYNNEI. The CDR3 length is 11 residues. CDR3 loop: CASRQTDEQFF. In DNA form, the CDR3 reads TGTGCCAGCAGGCAGACAGACGAGCAGTTCTTC. The variable domain in full, with the rest retrieved from reference TRBV2 and TRBJ2-1, is EPEVTQTPSHQVTQMGQEVILRCVPISNHLYFYWYRQILGQKVEFLVSFYNNEISEKSEIFDDQFSVERPDGSNFTLKIRSTKLEDSAMYFCASRQTDEQFFGPGTRLTVL.

The gene calls are TRBV2 and TRBJ2-3; no definite D call. Trimming shortened V by 1 base and J by 14 bases, and 7 bases separated the two germline ends. CDR1 SNHLY and CDR2 FYNNEI come from the germline V gene. The CDR3 runs 10 residues. The CDR3 protein is CASSEVNSYF. Written as DNA, the CDR3 is TGTGCCAGCAGTGAAGTAAATTCGTATTTT.

The chain combines TRBV7-2 with TRBJ2-7, with 7 bases identical to TRBD2. V trimming: 5 bases; J trimming: 0 bases; junction bases outside the gene matches: 4. Germline lookup yields CDR1 SGHTA and CDR2 FQGNSA. There are 14 residues in the CDR3. In DNA, the CDR3 is TGTGCCAGCAGCCCGACTAGCACCTCCTACGAGCAGTACTTC. It encodes CASSPTSTSYEQYF.

This clone was observed a handful of times. The V gene is TRBV7-8, the J gene TRBJ2-4; the D is unclear. Germline V gene data show CDR1 as SGHVS and CDR2 as FQNEAQ. With 3 bases removed from V and 0 bases from J, the gap between germline ends came to 6 bases. The CDR3 contains 14 residues. CDR3 region: CASSLAVAKNIQYF. CDR3 in DNA: TGTGCCAGCAGCTTGGCAGTAGCCAAAAACATTCAGTACTTC.

This clone was observed a handful of times. This chain uses TRBV18 with TRBJ1-1; no definite D call. In germline, CDR1 is KGHSH, CDR2 LQKENI. Trimming pared 4 bases from V and 0 bases from J, leaving 18 bases between. The CDR3 totals 17 residues. The chain's CDR3 is CASSQSRNSNMNTEAFF. Here the CDR3 DNA reads TGTGCCAGCTCACAATCCCGGAACAGCAATATGAACACTGAAGCTTTCTTT.

This clone was seen a few times. CDR3 nucleotide sequence: TGTGCCAGCAGCGCGCGGGGGGACGTCTCCAAAGATACGCAGTATTTT. It codes for CASSARGDVSKDTQYF. The chain couples TRBV9 to TRBJ2-3, with 8 bases that match TRBD2. The CDR3 is made up of 16 amino acids. In germline, CDR1 is SGDLS, CDR2 YYNGEE. The V gene end was trimmed by 3 bases and the J gene end by 5 bases; junction bases not matched to a gene: 11.

V usage is TRBV12-5 and J usage is TRBJ2-1; D uncertain. Germline V lookup: CDR1 LGHNT, CDR2 FRNRAP. Trimming stripped 7 bases from V and 5 bases from J, with 6 bases between. The CDR3 has 11 amino acids. In DNA form, the CDR3 reads TGTGCTAGTGTCTCGGACAATGAGCAGTTCTTC. Protein: CASVSDNEQFF.

The V and J genes are TRBV30 and TRBJ2-7; no definite D call. V was cut by 3 bases and J by 2 bases, with 20 bases left in between. Germline values: CDR1 GTSNPN, CDR2 SVGIG (reference sequence). This CDR3 spans 16 amino acids. In nucleotides, the CDR3 is TGTGCCTGGAGGCTCCCTCGGGTCTCTAATACCTACGAGCAGTACTTC. Its translation is CAWRLPRVSNTYEQYF.

The gene calls are TRBV18 and TRBJ1-1, with a possible D match to TRBD1 (6 bases). The CDR3 contains 14 residues. Germline-derived CDR1 and CDR2 are KGHSH and LQKENI. The V gene lost 2 bases and the J gene lost 5 bases, with 12 bases spanning the gap. The CDR3 sequence is CASSPGGLRTEAFF. For the CDR3, the DNA is TGTGCCAGCTCACCAGGGGGGCTGCGTACTGAAGCTTTCTTT.

This clone showed up just a few times. At the DNA level, this CDR3 is encoded by other sequences in the same sample as well. This chain links TRBV7-2 with TRBJ1-2; 9 nucleotides match TRBD1. Per the germline V gene, CDR1 is SGHTA and CDR2 is FQGNSA. The CDR3 sequence is 15 residues long. Trimming removed 3 bases from V and 0 bases from J; junction bases left unmatched: 2. The CDR3 DNA is TGTGCCAGCAGCTTTGGACAGGGGACTAACTATGGCTACACCTTC. It yields the protein CASSFGQGTNYGYTF. The whole variable domain, remainder taken from reference TRBV7-2 and TRBJ1-2, is GAGVSQSPSNKVTEKGKDVELRCDPISGHTALYWYRQSLGQGLEFLIYFQGNSAPDKSGLPSDRFSAERTGGSVSTLTIQRTQQEDSAVYLCASSFGQGTNYGYTFGSGTRLTVV.